This paragraph reports one T cell receptor (beta chain). Investigators spread the genomic DNA of each subset evenly over several immunoSEQ plates. Replicate PCRs run on sorted subsets employed roughly 180 ng DNA, 25,000 to 35,000 T cell genomes. This table comes from immunoSEQ multiplex PCR, and its TCRdb copy is limited to in-frame clones, with some not included. The table lists roughly 2.4 million clones, around 95% of them singletons. Healthy adults negative for HIV, lacking recent acute infections or vaccinations, served as donors. Naive CD45RA+ and memory CD45RA-negative subsets were split from CD4+ cells. This entry comes from a study of shared clonotypes between healthy human individuals. The source is a man younger than 35 in good health. Source material: naive CD4+ T cells sorted from blood. As for subset: CD45RA+ positively selected.

CDR3 DNA: TGTGCCAGCAGTGTCTGGGGCCTAGCGGGAGCCGGGTACGAGCAGTACTTC. Residues: CASSVWGLAGAGYEQYF. The chain combines TRBV6-1 with TRBJ2-7, with 10 bases matching TRBD2. Trimming at V came to 4 bases and at J to 4 bases, leaving 13 bases not matched to a gene. Per germline, CDR1 MNHNS and CDR2 SASEGT. The CDR3 is 17 residues long.